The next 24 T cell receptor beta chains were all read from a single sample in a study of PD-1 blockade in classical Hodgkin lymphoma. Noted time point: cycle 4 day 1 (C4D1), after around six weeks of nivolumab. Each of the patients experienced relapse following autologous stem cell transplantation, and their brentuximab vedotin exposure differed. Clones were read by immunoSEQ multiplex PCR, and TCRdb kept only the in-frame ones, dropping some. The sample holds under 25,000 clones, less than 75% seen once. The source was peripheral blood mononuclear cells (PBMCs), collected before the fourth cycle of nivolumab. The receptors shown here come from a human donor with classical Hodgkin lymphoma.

CDR3 sequence: CASSYGTDNNYGYTF. The CDR3 region has the DNA TGTGCCAGCAGCTACGGGACGGACAATAACTATGGCTACACCTTC. V and J are TRBV5-4 and TRBJ1-2; a weak D match, TRBD1 (5 bases). This CDR3 spans 15 amino acids. The germline V gene has CDR1 SGHNT and CDR2 YYREEE (reference sequence). V gave up 3 bases and J gave up 1 base, with 13 bases separating them.

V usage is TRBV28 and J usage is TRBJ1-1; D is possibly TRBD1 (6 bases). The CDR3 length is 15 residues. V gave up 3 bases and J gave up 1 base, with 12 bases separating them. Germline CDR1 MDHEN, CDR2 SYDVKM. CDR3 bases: TGTGCCAGCAGTTTCTTGGGGGGCCGGAACACTGAAGCTTTCTTT. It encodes CASSFLGGRNTEAFF. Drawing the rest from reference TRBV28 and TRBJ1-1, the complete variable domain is DVKVTQSSRYLVKRTGEKVFLECVQDMDHENMFWYRQDPGLGLRLIYFSYDVKMKEKGDIPEGYSVSREKKERFSLILESASTNQTSMYLCASSFLGGRNTEAFFGQGTRLTVV.

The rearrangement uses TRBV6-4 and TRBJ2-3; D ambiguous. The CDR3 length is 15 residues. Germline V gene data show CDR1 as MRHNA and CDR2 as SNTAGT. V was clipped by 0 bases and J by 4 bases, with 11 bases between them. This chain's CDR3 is CASSDSVGKADTQYF. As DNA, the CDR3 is TGTGCCAGCAGTGACTCGGTAGGGAAGGCAGATACGCAGTATTTT.

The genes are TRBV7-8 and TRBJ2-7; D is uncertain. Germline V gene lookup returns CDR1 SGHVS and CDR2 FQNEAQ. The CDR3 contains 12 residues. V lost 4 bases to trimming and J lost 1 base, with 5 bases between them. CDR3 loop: CASSSRSYEQYF. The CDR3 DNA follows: TGTGCCAGCAGCTCAAGATCCTACGAGCAGTACTTC.

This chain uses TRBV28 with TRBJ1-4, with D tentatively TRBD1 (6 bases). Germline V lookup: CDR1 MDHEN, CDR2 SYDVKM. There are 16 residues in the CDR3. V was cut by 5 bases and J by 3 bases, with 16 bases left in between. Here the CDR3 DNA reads TGTGCCAGCAGTCACCACAGGGTTGAAGCTAATGAAAAACTGTTTTTT. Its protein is CASSHHRVEANEKLFF.

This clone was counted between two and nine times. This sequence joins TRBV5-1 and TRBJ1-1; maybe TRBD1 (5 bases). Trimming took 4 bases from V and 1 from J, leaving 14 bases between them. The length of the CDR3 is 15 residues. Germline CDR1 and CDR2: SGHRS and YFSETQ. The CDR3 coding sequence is TGCGCCAGCAGCACAGGACGGCTCTGGAACACTGAAGCTTTCTTT. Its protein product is CASSTGRLWNTEAFF.

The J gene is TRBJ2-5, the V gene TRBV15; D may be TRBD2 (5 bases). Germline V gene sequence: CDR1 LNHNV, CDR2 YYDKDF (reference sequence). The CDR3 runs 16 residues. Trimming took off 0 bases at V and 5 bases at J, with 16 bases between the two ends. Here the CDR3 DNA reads TGTGCCACCAGCAGAGAGACTTACGGGGTCTGGGAGACCCAGTACTTC. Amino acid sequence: CATSRETYGVWETQYF.

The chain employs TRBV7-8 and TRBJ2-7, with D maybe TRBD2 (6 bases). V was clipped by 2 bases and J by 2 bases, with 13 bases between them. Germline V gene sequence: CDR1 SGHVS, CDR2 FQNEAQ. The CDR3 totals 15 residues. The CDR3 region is CASSLLLGGTYEQYF. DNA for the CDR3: TGTGCCAGCAGCTTACTTCTGGGGGGAACCTACGAGCAGTACTTC.

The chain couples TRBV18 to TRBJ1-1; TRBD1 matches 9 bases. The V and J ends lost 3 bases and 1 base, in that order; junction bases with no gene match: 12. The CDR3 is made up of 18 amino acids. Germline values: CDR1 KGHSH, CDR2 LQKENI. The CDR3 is CASSPKQGAGWANTEAFF. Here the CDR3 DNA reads TGTGCCAGCTCACCCAAACAGGGGGCCGGATGGGCGAACACTGAAGCTTTCTTT.

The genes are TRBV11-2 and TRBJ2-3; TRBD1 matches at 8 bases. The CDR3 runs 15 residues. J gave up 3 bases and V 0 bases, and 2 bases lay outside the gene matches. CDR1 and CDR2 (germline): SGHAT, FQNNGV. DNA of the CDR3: TGTGCCAGCAGCTTAGACAGGGGGCGTACAGATACGCAGTATTTT. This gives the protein CASSLDRGRTDTQYF.

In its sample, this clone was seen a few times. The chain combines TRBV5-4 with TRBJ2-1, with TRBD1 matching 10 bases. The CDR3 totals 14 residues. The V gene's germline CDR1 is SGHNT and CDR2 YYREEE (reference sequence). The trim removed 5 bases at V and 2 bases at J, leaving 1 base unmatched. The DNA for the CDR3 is TGTGCCAGCAGGGGGACAGGGGCCTACAATGAGCAGTTCTTC. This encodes CASRGTGAYNEQFF.

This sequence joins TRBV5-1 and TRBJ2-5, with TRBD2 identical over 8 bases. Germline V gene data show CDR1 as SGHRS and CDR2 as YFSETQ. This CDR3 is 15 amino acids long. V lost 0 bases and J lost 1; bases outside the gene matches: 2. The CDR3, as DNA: TGCGCCAGCAGCTTGGGACTAGCGACCCAAGAGACCCAGTACTTC. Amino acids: CASSLGLATQETQYF.

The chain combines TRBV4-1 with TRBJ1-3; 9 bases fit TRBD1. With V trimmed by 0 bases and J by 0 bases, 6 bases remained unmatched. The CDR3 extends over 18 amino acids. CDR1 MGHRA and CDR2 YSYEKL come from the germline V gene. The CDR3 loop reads CASSQDRRTGASGNTIYF. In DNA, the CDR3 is TGCGCCAGCAGCCAAGATAGGAGGACAGGGGCCTCTGGAAACACCATATATTTT.

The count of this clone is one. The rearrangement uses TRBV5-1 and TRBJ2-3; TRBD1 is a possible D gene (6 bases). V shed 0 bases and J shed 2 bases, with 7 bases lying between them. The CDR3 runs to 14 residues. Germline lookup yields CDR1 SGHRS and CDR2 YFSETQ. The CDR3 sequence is CASSLDRVTDTQYF. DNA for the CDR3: TGCGCCAGCAGCTTGGACAGGGTCACAGATACGCAGTATTTT.

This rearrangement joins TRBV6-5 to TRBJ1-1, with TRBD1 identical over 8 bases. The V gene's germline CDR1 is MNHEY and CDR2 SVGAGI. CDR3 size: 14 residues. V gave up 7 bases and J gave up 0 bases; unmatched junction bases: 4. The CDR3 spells CASTEDRVNTEAFF. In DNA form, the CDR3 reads TGTGCCAGCACCGAGGACAGGGTGAACACTGAAGCTTTCTTT.

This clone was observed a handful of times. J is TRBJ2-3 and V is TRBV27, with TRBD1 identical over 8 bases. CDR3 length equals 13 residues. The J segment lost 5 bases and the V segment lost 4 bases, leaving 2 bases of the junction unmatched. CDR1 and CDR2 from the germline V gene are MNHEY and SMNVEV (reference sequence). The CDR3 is CASSSDRGDTQYF. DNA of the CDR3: TGTGCCAGCAGTTCCGACAGGGGAGATACGCAGTATTTT.

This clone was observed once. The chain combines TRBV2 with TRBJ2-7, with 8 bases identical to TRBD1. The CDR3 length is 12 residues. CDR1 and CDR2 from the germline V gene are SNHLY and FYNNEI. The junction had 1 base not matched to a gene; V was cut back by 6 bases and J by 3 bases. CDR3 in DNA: TGTGCCAGCAGGGACAGGGTCTACGAGCAGTACTTC. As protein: CASRDRVYEQYF. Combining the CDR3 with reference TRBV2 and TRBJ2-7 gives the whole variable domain EPEVTQTPSHQVTQMGQEVILRCVPISNHLYFYWYRQILGQKVEFLVSFYNNEISEKSEIFDDQFSVERPDGSNFTLKIRSTKLEDSAMYFCASRDRVYEQYFGPGTRLTVT.

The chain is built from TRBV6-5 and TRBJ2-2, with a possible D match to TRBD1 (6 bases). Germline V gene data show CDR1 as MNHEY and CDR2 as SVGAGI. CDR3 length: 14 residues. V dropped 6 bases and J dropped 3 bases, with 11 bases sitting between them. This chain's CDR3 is CASRTGYYTGELFF. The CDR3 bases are TGTGCCAGCAGGACAGGATACTACACCGGGGAGCTGTTTTTT.

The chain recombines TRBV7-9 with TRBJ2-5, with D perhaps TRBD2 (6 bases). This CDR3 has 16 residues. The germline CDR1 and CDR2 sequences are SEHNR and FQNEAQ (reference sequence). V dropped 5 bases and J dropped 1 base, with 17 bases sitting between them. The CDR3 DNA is TGTGCCAGCAGCCTTCAGGGAGTGGGGGGCCAAGAGACCCAGTACTTC. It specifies CASSLQGVGGQETQYF.

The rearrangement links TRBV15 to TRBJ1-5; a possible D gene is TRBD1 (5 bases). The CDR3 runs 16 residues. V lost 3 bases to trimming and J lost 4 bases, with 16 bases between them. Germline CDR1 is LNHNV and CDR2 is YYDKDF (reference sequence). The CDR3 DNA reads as TGTGCCACCAGCAGCCCTAGGACGGGGGGGAATCAGCCCCAGCATTTT. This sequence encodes CATSSPRTGGNQPQHF.

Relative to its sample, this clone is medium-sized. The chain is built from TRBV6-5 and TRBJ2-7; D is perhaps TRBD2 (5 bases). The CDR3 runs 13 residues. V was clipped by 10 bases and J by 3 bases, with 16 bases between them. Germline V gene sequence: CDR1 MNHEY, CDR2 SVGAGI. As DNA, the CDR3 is TGTGCCACTCGAGAGACTGGACTCTACGAGCAGTACTTC. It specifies CATRETGLYEQYF.

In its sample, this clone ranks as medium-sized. As DNA, the CDR3 is TGCGCCAGCAGCTTGAACCCGTTCTACGAGCAGTACTTC. Translated, it gives CASSLNPFYEQYF. The chain combines TRBV5-1 with TRBJ2-7; the D is unclear. The germline V and J ends were trimmed by 1 base and 3 bases, with 8 bases remaining between them. The CDR3 length is 13 residues. Germline V CDR1 and CDR2: SGHRS, YFSETQ.

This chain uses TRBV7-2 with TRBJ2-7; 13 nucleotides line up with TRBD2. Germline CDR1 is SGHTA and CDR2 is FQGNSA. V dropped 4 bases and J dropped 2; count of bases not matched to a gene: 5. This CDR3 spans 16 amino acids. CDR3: CASSSRTSGRAYEQYF. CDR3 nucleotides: TGTGCCAGCAGCTCCCGAACTAGCGGGAGGGCCTACGAGCAGTACTTC.

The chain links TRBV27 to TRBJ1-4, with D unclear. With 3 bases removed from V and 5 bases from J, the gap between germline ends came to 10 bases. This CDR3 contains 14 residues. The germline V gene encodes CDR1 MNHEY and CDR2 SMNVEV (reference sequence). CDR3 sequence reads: CASSLTRRNEKLFF. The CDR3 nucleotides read TGTGCCAGCAGTTTGACAAGGCGGAATGAAAAACTGTTTTTT. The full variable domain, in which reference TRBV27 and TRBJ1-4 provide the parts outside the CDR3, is EAQVTQNPRYLITVTGKKLTVTCSQNMNHEYMSWYRQDPGLGLRQIYYSMNVEVTDKGDVPEGYKVSRKEKRNFPLILESPSPNQTSLYFCASSLTRRNEKLFFGSGTQLSVL.